Sequencing of this TCR beta chain was carried out in a study of T cells after yellow fever vaccination. This clonotype was counted ten times or more. The CDR3 loop spans 13 amino acids. The ends lost 5 bases at V and 5 bases at J; junction bases unmatched: 5. Germline V gene sequence: CDR1 LGHNT, CDR2 FRNRAP. A process of 5'RACE template switching, which added a universal primer site and UMIs, was used to make TCR cDNA. TCRdb analysed the 5' RACE reads with MiXCR anew, one entry per CDR3 protein. The repertoire holds 60,000 to 95,000 distinct CDR3 sequences, with around 7.7% as singletons. The sample was CD8+ T cells sorted from PBMCs, taken 10 to 11 days after the first yellow fever vaccination. The source of this sequence is a man younger than 30 who received the YFV17D yellow fever vaccine. This chain links TRBV12-5 with TRBJ2-7; 8 nucleotides agree with TRBD2. The CDR3 protein is CASGLGRGDEQYF. CDR3 DNA: TGTGCTAGTGGTCTCGGGAGGGGCGACGAGCAGTACTTC.